Presented here are 26 T cell receptor beta chains from one specimen sequenced in a study of Graves' ophthalmopathy and Graves' hyperthyroidism. As the template, RNA transcripts were used to amplify TCR beta CDR3 regions. First-round RT-PCR relied on HTBI primers, and a second-round multiplex PCR came next. Each CDR3 protein is one row after TCRdb ran MiXCR on the multiplex PCR reads. The sample carries hundreds of thousands of distinct CDR3 sequences, 22% recorded once. The sequenced sample consisted of peripheral blood. These receptors all stem from a woman aged 18-29 years with stable Graves' hyperthyroidism. Some clones in this sample may be carry-over from other donors' samples.

In this sample, this clonotype turned up many times. The V and J genes are TRBV2 and TRBJ2-5; D is unclear. Trimming pared 2 bases from V and 1 base from J, leaving 5 bases between. The CDR3 runs 13 residues. Germline V gene data show CDR1 as SNHLY and CDR2 as FYNNEI. The CDR3 region has the DNA TGTGCCAGCAGTGAACAGTTCCAAGAGACCCAGTACTTC. This sequence encodes CASSEQFQETQYF.

This clonotype has at least ten counts. This chain connects TRBV7-3 to TRBJ2-5; TRBD2 matches 12 bases. There are 15 residues in the CDR3. The trim removed 5 bases at V and 4 bases at J, leaving 5 bases unmatched. The germline V gene has CDR1 SGHTA and CDR2 FQGTGA. CDR3 residues: CASSPEGLAGETQYF. The CDR3 nucleotides read TGTGCCAGCAGCCCCGAGGGACTAGCGGGAGAGACCCAGTACTTC.

The chain combines TRBV19 with TRBJ1-5; D unresolved. CDR3 size: 14 residues. The germline gives CDR1 LNHDA, CDR2 SQIVND (reference sequence). V was pared by 1 base and J by 0 bases, with 4 bases between. The CDR3 loop reads CASSIAGSNQPQHF. The CDR3 bases are TGTGCCAGTAGTATAGCAGGTAGCAATCAGCCCCAGCATTTT.

Only one count was recorded for this clonotype. Because it lacks the conserved phenylalanine or tryptophan at the end, this CDR3 is likely a read error. No DNA is shown, since the ends of the CDR3 on it are uncertain; the CDR3 is the one TCRdb lists. The V call is TRBV2, the J call TRBJ2-2; TRBD1 is taken as the D call from the table, unchecked against the DNA. The CDR3 has 15 amino acids, counting both end residues. In germline, CDR1 is SNHLY, CDR2 FYNNEI. CDR3 sequence: CASRRDGDNTGELVL.

This clonotype was seen a few times. The J gene is TRBJ2-5, the V gene TRBV6-5, with TRBD2 matching over 10 bases. Trimming cost V 2 bases and J 5 bases; bases outside gene matches: 2. The germline V gene encodes CDR1 MNHEY and CDR2 SVGAGI. CDR3 length: 14 residues. The CDR3 coding sequence is TGTGCCAGCAGTTACGCTAGCGGGAGTGAGACCCAGTACTTC. Translated, it gives CASSYASGSETQYF.

This clonotype was detected only a few times. The V call is TRBV11-1, the J call TRBJ1-2, with 9 positions matching TRBD1. The trim removed 6 bases at V and 6 bases at J, leaving 14 bases unmatched. The germline V gene has CDR1 SGHAT and CDR2 FQDESV (reference sequence). This CDR3 is 16 amino acids long. CDR3 nucleotide sequence: TGTGCCAGCAGATCCGGGACAGGGTCGAGTCAGGATGGCTACACCTTC. Encoded protein: CASRSGTGSSQDGYTF.

This clonotype was detected only once. The rearrangement uses TRBV12-3 or TRBV12-4 and TRBJ1-1, with D unclear. Trimming removed 2 bases from V and 8 bases from J, with 12 bases in between. CDR3 length equals 13 residues. Here the CDR3 reads CASSLPGRMEAFF. The DNA of the CDR3 is TGTGCCAGCAGTTTACCTGGGCGCATGGAAGCTTTCTTT.

This clonotype was seen only a few times. This chain connects TRBV24-1 to TRBJ2-3, with a possible D match to TRBD1 (5 bases). From germline, CDR1 is KGHDR and CDR2 SFDVKD. The V end was cut by 1 base, the J end by 2 bases, with 12 bases between. The CDR3 is 16 residues long. The CDR3 is CATSDFEKGYTDTQYF. In DNA form, the CDR3 reads TGTGCCACCAGTGATTTCGAAAAGGGGTACACAGATACGCAGTATTTT.

This clonotype was seen repeatedly, ten times or more. The chain has TRBV19 and TRBJ2-7; D may be TRBD2 (6 bases). The CDR3 is 14 amino acids. The V gene lost 6 bases and the J gene lost 3 bases, with 15 bases spanning the gap. The germline gives CDR1 LNHDA, CDR2 SQIVND (reference sequence). The CDR3 loop reads CASSPGLYLYEQYF. The CDR3 nucleotides read TGTGCCAGTAGCCCGGGACTCTACCTCTACGAGCAGTACTTC.

This clonotype was counted ten times or more. V usage is TRBV6-4 and J usage is TRBJ2-2; D is perhaps TRBD1 (5 bases). Germline lookup yields CDR1 MRHNA and CDR2 SNTAGT. V lost 0 bases and J 6 bases, leaving 5 bases between the germline ends. CDR3 length equals 13 residues. The CDR3 nucleotides are TGTGCCAGCAGTGACTCAGGGGCCGGGGAGCTGTTTTTT. Translation gives CASSDSGAGELFF.

This clonotype was detected ten times or more. Germline and junction disagree at one end, which may indicate a read error. The chain is built from TRBV2 and TRBJ1-2; 8 positions agree with TRBD1. Germline CDR1 and CDR2: SNHLY and FYNNEI. The CDR3 has 12 residues. The CDR3 DNA sequence: TGTGCCAGCAGTGAAACAGGGGGACGTAAATCATTC. Its translation is CASSETGGRKSF.

This clonotype was seen a handful of times. The V and J genes are TRBV12-3 or TRBV12-4 and TRBJ1-5, with D tentatively TRBD1 (6 bases). V lost 3 bases to trimming and J lost 14 bases, with 14 bases between them. This CDR3 is 12 amino acids long. The CDR3 DNA reads as TGTGCCAGCAGTTTCCACCGGGACATAAAGCATTTT. This encodes CASSFHRDIKHF.

Many counts were recorded for this clonotype. The chain has TRBV30 and TRBJ2-5; 7 bases are shared with TRBD1. Germline-derived CDR1 and CDR2 are GTSNPN and SVGIG (reference sequence). The CDR3 has 15 amino acids. V dropped 5 bases and J dropped 5; count of bases not matched to a gene: 14. The CDR3 DNA reads TGTGCCTGGTACCGACAGGGAAAAACAAGGGAGACCCAGTACTTC. This encodes CAWYRQGKTRETQYF.

This clonotype has a count of ten or more. The chain uses TRBV6-1 and TRBJ1-5; the D gene is possibly TRBD1 (6 bases). Between the trimmed V and J ends, which lost 6 bases and 1 base, there was a span of 10 bases. Germline CDR1 MNHNS, CDR2 SASEGT. The CDR3 is made up of 14 amino acids. The DNA for the CDR3 is TGTGCCAGCAGGGGGGCGCTAAGCAATCAGCCCCAGCATTTT. Translated: CASRGALSNQPQHF.

This clonotype was seen many times. The chain joins TRBV7-2 to TRBJ1-6; D not resolved. CDR3 size: 15 residues. Germline lookup yields CDR1 SGHTA and CDR2 FQGNSA. The V end lost 1 base, the J end lost 1 base, and 5 bases lay between the germline ends. CDR3 sequence reads: CASSLEVSYNSPLHF. CDR3 coding DNA: TGTGCCAGCAGCTTAGAGGTTTCCTATAATTCACCCCTCCACTTT.

At least ten counts were recorded for this clonotype. The chain has TRBV15 and TRBJ2-5; D unclear. From germline, CDR1 is LNHNV and CDR2 YYDKDF (reference sequence). The V end lost 3 bases, the J end lost 2 bases, and 13 bases lay between the germline ends. The CDR3 has 15 residues. The CDR3 DNA reads as TGTGCCACCAGCAGTGCCAGAAAAGCTCAAGAGACCCAGTACTTC. It yields the protein CATSSARKAQETQYF.

There are many counts of this clonotype. The chain carries TRBV6-2 or TRBV6-3 and TRBJ2-7; D assignment may be TRBD1 or TRBD2 (6 bases each). The V end was cut by 5 bases, the J end by 6 bases, with 11 bases between. From germline, CDR1 is MNHEY and CDR2 SVGEGT. The CDR3 is made up of 12 amino acids. The CDR3: CASSHGGGEQYF. Written as DNA, the CDR3 is TGTGCCAGCAGTCACGGGGGCGGCGAGCAGTACTTC.

A few counts support this clonotype. The V and J genes are TRBV12-3 or TRBV12-4 and TRBJ2-5; no firm D call. V was cut by 4 bases and J by 7 bases, with 7 bases left in between. CDR3 size: 11 residues. In nucleotides, the CDR3 is TGTGCCAGCAGTTCGCCCGGGACCCAGTACTTC. Protein product: CASSSPGTQYF.

J is TRBJ2-5 and V is TRBV6-1; D might be TRBD2 (6 bases). This CDR3 comprises 11 residues. Per germline, CDR1 MNHNS and CDR2 SASEGT. Trimming pared 8 bases from V and 5 bases from J, leaving 9 bases between. This CDR3 is CASGRRETQYF. In nucleotides, the CDR3 is TGTGCCAGCGGGAGGCGGGAGACCCAGTACTTC.

In its sample, this clonotype was seen many times. The chain couples TRBV20-1 to TRBJ1-2, with TRBD1 as a possible D gene (5 bases). The V and J ends lost 2 bases and 3 bases respectively, with 10 bases between them. The CDR3 runs to 13 residues. In germline, CDR1 is DFQATT, CDR2 SNEGSKA (reference sequence). The chain's CDR3 is CSARTGGDYGYTF. Written as DNA, the CDR3 is TGCAGTGCTAGAACCGGGGGTGACTATGGCTACACCTTC.

This clonotype has just a few counts. The chain couples TRBV3-1 to TRBJ1-5, with TRBD1 as a possible D gene (6 bases). V lost 4 bases to trimming and J lost 5 bases, with 12 bases between them. This CDR3 contains 14 residues. Germline V CDR1 and CDR2: LGHDT, YNNKEL (reference sequence). CDR3 protein: CASSPPGVDQPQHF. In DNA, the CDR3 is TGTGCCAGCAGCCCCCCAGGGGTCGATCAGCCCCAGCATTTT.

In its sample, this clonotype was seen many times. Here the CDR3 reads CASRRPGHRGANTGELFF. The CDR3 DNA follows: TGTGCCAGCAGAAGACCCGGACACCGTGGCGCGAACACCGGGGAGCTGTTTTTT. The chain carries TRBV2 and TRBJ2-2; D is possibly TRBD1 (5 bases). The CDR3 is 18 residues long. Germline CDR1 SNHLY, CDR2 FYNNEI. Trimming cost V 6 bases and J 0 bases, with 20 bases left between them.

As concerns this clonotype: At one boundary the junction diverges from the germline segment, which might be a read error. The chain joins TRBV20-1 to TRBJ2-4; 7 positions match TRBD1. The V gene's germline CDR1 is DFQATT and CDR2 SNEGSKA (reference sequence). The CDR3 totals 15 residues. The CDR3 loop reads CSADPGTVAKNIKYF. The CDR3, as DNA: TGCAGTGCTGATCCCGGGACAGTAGCCAAAAACATTAAGTACTTC.

The table lists this clonotype with many counts. This chain joins TRBV20-1 and TRBJ1-5; D not certain. CDR1 is DFQATT, CDR2 SNEGSKA, per germline (reference sequence). This CDR3 is built from 15 residues. Trimming removed 0 bases from V and 3 bases from J, with 12 bases in between. CDR3 DNA sequence: TGCAGTGCTAGAGATCGCGGCAGCTACAATCAGCCCCAGCATTTT. Translation: CSARDRGSYNQPQHF.

V gene TRBV11-2 combines with J gene TRBJ2-7, with D tentatively TRBD2 (6 bases). CDR1 and CDR2 from the germline V gene are SGHAT and FQNNGV. CDR3 length equals 15 residues. Trimming removed 1 base at V and 0 bases at J, with 10 bases between. The CDR3 sequence: CASSLVGGLSYEQYF. CDR3 nucleotides: TGTGCCAGCAGCTTAGTGGGAGGACTCTCCTACGAGCAGTACTTC.

This clonotype was detected ten times or more. The rearrangement uses TRBV6-2 or TRBV6-3 and TRBJ2-5; 11 nucleotides align to TRBD2. The trim removed 5 bases at V and 3 bases at J, leaving 11 bases unmatched. Per the germline V gene, CDR1 is MNHEY and CDR2 is SVGEGT. The CDR3 length is 17 residues. The CDR3 DNA reads as TGTGCCAGCAGTCTAACGACTAGCGGGAAATCTGAAGAGACCCAGTACTTC. Translating it yields CASSLTTSGKSEETQYF.